The entry that follows covers one T cell receptor (beta chain) sequence. As yet, its antigen is unknown. A much larger clone sits a single nucleotide away, making a read error possible. Quantitative 5'-RACE with molecular barcodes produced the TCR beta libraries. Each CDR3 protein gets one entry after TCRdb re-called the 5' RACE reads with MiXCR. The profile covers about 220,000 distinct CDR3 sequences, with approximately 24% appearing a single time and 6.6% taken by the ten largest. This entry comes from a study of CD8 T cells in ankylosing spondylitis. Regarding the study as a whole: Reportedly, significant enrichment of disease-linked clones occurred in matched ankylosing spondylitis synovial fluid.

V lost 7 bases, J lost 6 bases, and 21 bases lay in between. CDR1 SQVTM and CDR2 ANQGSEA come from the germline V gene. The length of the CDR3 is 14 residues. The sequence derives from a male donor with ankylosing spondylitis or in good health (not recorded which). What was sequenced was blood, either unsorted or a sorted T cell fraction (not recorded which). This chain connects TRBV29-1 to TRBJ1-1; possible D gene TRBD1, 5 bases. The CDR3 nucleotides read TGCAGCGCAATCCGAACAGGCCAAAACCCTGAAGCTTTCTTT. Translated: CSAIRTGQNPEAFF.